These T cell receptor beta chains were read from a single sample in a study of regulatory T cells in long-lasting Graves disease. TCRdb reprocessed the multiplex PCR reads via MiXCR and lists one record per CDR3 protein. Counted here are 350,000 to 400,000 distinct CDR3 sequences, 15% occurring once; the ten biggest clones make up about 24%. The starting material was peripheral blood mononuclear cells (PBMCs), obtained at new diagnosis, from a patient treated with antithyroid drugs. These receptors were taken from a female donor with Graves disease. Both conserved end residues are part of each CDR3. D genes are given only for firm matches. The size of a clone is reported for some rows only, either as once, few or many, or as a class for expanded clones.

>NA|NA|TRBV5-4|TRBJ2-1
CASSFGEDEQFF
TGTGCCAGCAGCTTCGGAGAGGATGAGCAGTTCTTC
>NA|NA|TRBV7-2|TRBJ1-3
CASRNPGVGNTIYF
TGTGCCAGCAGGAACCCGGGGGTCGGAAACACCATATATTTT
>many|NA|TRBV2|TRBJ2-7
CASSTGPGNEQYF
TGTGCCAGCAGTACTGGACCGGGTAATGAGCAGTACTTC
>many|TRBD2|TRBV24-1|TRBJ2-1
CASGGHSAGYNEQFF
TGTGCCTCGGGGGGGCATAGCGCGGGGTACAATGAGCAGTTCTTC
>many|NA|TRBV3-1|TRBJ1-4
CASSQQGNEKLFF
TGTGCCAGCAGCCAACAGGGTAATGAAAAACTGTTTTTT
>many|NA|TRBV5-1|TRBJ2-7
CASSLLEASYEQYF
TGCGCCAGCAGCTTGCTAGAGGCATCCTACGAGCAGTACTTC
>many|TRBD1|TRBV12-3/TRBV12-4|TRBJ1-2
CATKGAAGGYTF
TGTGCCACGAAGGGGGCGGCTGGAGGCTACACCTTC
>NA|NA|TRBV6-1|TRBJ1-5
CASRWTASPIQPQHF
TGTGCCAGCAGATGGACAGCCTCCCCCATTCAGCCCCAGCATTTT
>NA|NA|TRBV7-2|TRBJ2-3
CASSLLLSPDTQYF
TGTGCCAGCAGCCTCCTACTGTCTCCAGATACGCAGTATTTT
>few|NA|TRBV5-4|TRBJ2-5
CASSFFGARVQETQYF
TGTGCCAGCAGCTTCTTCGGGGCCCGGGTTCAAGAGACCCAGTACTTC
>many|NA|TRBV18|TRBJ1-2
CASSPPGDYTF
TGTGCCAGCTCACCTCCAGGGGACTACACCTTC
>many|NA|TRBV29-1|TRBJ1-1
CSVDQGLAEAFF
TGCAGCGTTGATCAAGGTCTCGCTGAAGCTTTCTTT
>few|NA|TRBV7-9|TRBJ1-5
CASSLSRGTINQPQHF
TGTGCCAGCAGCTTATCCCGGGGTACAATCAATCAGCCCCAGCATTTT
>many|NA|TRBV27|TRBJ1-2
CASKLTGGSYGYTF
TGTGCCAGCAAACTGACAGGAGGGAGCTATGGCTACACCTTC
>many|NA|TRBV27|TRBJ1-2
CASSFGQYEGGYTF
TGTGCCAGCAGTTTTGGTCAGTACGAGGGTGGCTACACCTTC
>NA|NA|TRBV30|TRBJ1-2
CAWGGFFYGYTF
TGTGCCTGGGGGGGATTCTTCTATGGCTACACCTTC
>many|NA|TRBV7-9|TRBJ1-4
CASSSAQEGLEKLFF
TGTGCCAGCAGCTCTGCGCAGGAGGGGTTGGAAAAACTGTTTTTT
>many|TRBD2|TRBV5-8|TRBJ2-2
CASSPGLAGDTGELFF
TGTGCCAGCAGCCCCGGACTAGCGGGAGACACCGGGGAGCTGTTTTTT
>few|NA|TRBV19|TRBJ2-1
CASSILSGRTYNEQFF
TGTGCCAGTAGTATTTTGTCAGGACGGACCTACAATGAGCAGTTCTTC
>NA|NA|TRBV12-3/TRBV12-4|TRBJ1-2
CASSPGEGYTF
TGTGCCAGCAGTCCAGGGGAAGGCTACACCTTC
>many|TRBD1|TRBV28|TRBJ1-1
CASRTGQGNTEAFF
TGTGCCAGCAGGACCGGACAGGGAAACACTGAAGCTTTCTTT
>NA|TRBD2|TRBV12-3/TRBV12-4|TRBJ2-4
CASSPSGSGRGAKNIQYF
TGTGCCAGCAGTCCCTCAGGTAGCGGGAGGGGAGCCAAAAACATTCAGTACTTC
>NA|NA|TRBV12-3/TRBV12-4|TRBJ2-1
CASSLRYRQGSLDEQFF
TGTGCCAGCAGTTTAAGGTATCGTCAGGGGAGTTTGGATGAGCAGTTCTTC
>NA|TRBD1|TRBV28|TRBJ1-2
CASSPRFEVKGARGGYGYTF
TGTGCCAGCAGTCCCCGCTTCGAAGTAAAAGGAGCCAGGGGGGGTTATGGCTACACCTTC
>many|NA|TRBV30|TRBJ1-3
CAWTPVSGNTIYF
TGTGCCTGGACCCCGGTCTCTGGAAACACCATATATTTT
>many|NA|TRBV9|TRBJ2-1
CASSVPSGAEQFF
TGTGCCAGCAGCGTCCCCTCGGGAGCGGAGCAGTTCTTC
>few|NA|TRBV29-1|TRBJ1-4
CSALKQSNEKLFF
TGCAGCGCCCTAAAACAGTCTAATGAAAAACTGTTTTTT
>many|NA|TRBV2|TRBJ1-4
CASRTRATNEKLFF
TGTGCCAGCAGAACCAGGGCCACTAATGAAAAACTGTTTTTT
>many|NA|TRBV4-1|TRBJ1-1
CASSQDGVWGNTEAFF
TGCGCCAGCAGCCAAGATGGAGTTTGGGGCAACACTGAAGCTTTCTTT
>NA|TRBD2|TRBV3-1|TRBJ2-5
CASSLLAGPYNEQYF
TGTGCCAGCAGCCTCCTAGCGGGTCCCTACAATGAGCAGTACTTC
>few|TRBD2|TRBV7-3|TRBJ2-3
CASSLYSGGGTTDTQYF
TGTGCCAGCAGCTTATATTCAGGCGGGGGAACCACAGATACGCAGTATTTT